This record concerns one T cell receptor (beta chain) sequence. Its cognate antigen is unknown. This sample was taken from a study of cytomegalovirus exposure and HLA in healthy donors. The CDR3 runs to 18 residues. Germline CDR1 and CDR2: SGHNT and YYREEE (reference sequence). The ends lost 3 bases at V and 1 base at J; junction bases unmatched: 10. This PCR relied on a set of 60 Vbeta primers and 13 Jbeta primers. The protocol was immunoSEQ multiplex PCR, while the TCRdb copy is restricted to in-frame clones and leaves out a portion. The sample records around 150,000 clones, 65% to 80% being singletons. General study findings and limits: Most subjects' HLA-A and HLA-B alleles were reportedly predicted from TCR beta sequences. Data from an earlier analysis indicated that most TCR beta V segments were productive either about 87% or about 30% of the time. Later analysis placed DRB1 highest and HLA-C lowest in TCR association rates, which differed by HLA locus. Over 15,000 TCR beta sequences were associated with HLA alleles at 0.05 false discovery rate in a later analysis.

The TCR originated in a woman aged 50 to 65 in good health and CMV-seropositive. The gene calls are TRBV5-4 and TRBJ1-4; 9 bases line up with TRBD1. Sequenced sample: PBMCs. CDR3 protein: CASSWGGTGRRTNEKLFF. CDR3 bases: TGTGCCAGCAGCTGGGGCGGGACAGGGAGAAGAACTAATGAAAAACTGTTTTTT. The whole variable domain, filled in from reference TRBV5-4 and TRBJ1-4, reads ETGVTQSPTHLIKTRGQQVTLRCSSQSGHNTVSWYQQALGQGPQFIFQYYREEENGRGNFPPRFSGLQFPNYSSELNVNALELDDSALYLCASSWGGTGRRTNEKLFFGSGTQLSVL.